Below are 29 T cell receptor beta chains sequenced from a single sample in a study of cytomegalovirus exposure and HLA in healthy donors. PCR amplification relied on 60 Vbeta primers (plus 13 Jbeta primers). Clones were read by immunoSEQ multiplex PCR, and TCRdb kept only the in-frame ones, dropping some. This sample carries over 150,000 clones, 80% of them seen once, and the ten largest clones take around 6%. Sequencing was performed on PBMCs. These receptors came from a middle-aged woman in good health and CMV-seropositive.

The chain links TRBV29-1 to TRBJ1-3; TRBD1 aligns across 7 bases. The last part of the DNA fits TRBJ2-2 better; the J call may be wrong. Germline CDR1 and CDR2: SQVTM and ANQGSEA. CDR3 length: 18 residues. CDR3 nucleotides: TGCAGCGTTGAAATCCTGGGACAGACATACGCGAACACCGGGGAGCTGTTTTTT. This sequence encodes CSVEILGQTYANTGELFF.

This chain uses TRBV6-1 with TRBJ2-7; D might be TRBD2 (6 bases). The CDR3 runs 14 residues. V lost 6 bases and J lost 1, with 13 bases in between. CDR1 is MNHNS, CDR2 SASEGT, per germline. The CDR3 spells CASRRPGASYEQYF. The CDR3 region has the DNA TGTGCCAGCAGGAGACCGGGAGCGTCCTACGAGCAGTACTTC.

The CDR3 here is CASSLSSDTDTQYF. The CDR3 DNA sequence: TGTGCCAGCAGCTTATCTAGCGACACAGATACGCAGTATTTT. V and J are TRBV7-3 and TRBJ2-3; TRBD2 might be the D (6 bases). V was clipped by 2 bases and J by 2 bases, with 8 bases between them. Germline V lookup: CDR1 SGHTA, CDR2 FQGTGA. This CDR3 contains 14 residues.

This rearrangement joins TRBV9 to TRBJ2-1, with 7 bases that match TRBD2. There are 15 residues in the CDR3. Trimming took 4 bases from V and 4 from J; bases not matched to a gene: 8. Per the germline V gene, CDR1 is SGDLS and CDR2 is YYNGEE. CDR3 sequence reads: CASSLGAGAYNEQFF. Written as DNA, the CDR3 is TGTGCCAGCAGCCTAGGGGCGGGAGCATACAATGAGCAGTTCTTC.

The chain recombines TRBV11-2 with TRBJ1-1; 7 bases match TRBD1. The CDR3 has 16 residues. Germline V gene lookup returns CDR1 SGHAT and CDR2 FQNNGV. V dropped 5 bases and J dropped 7; count of bases not matched to a gene: 16. The CDR3 loop is CASSLTDTGVSGEAFF. In DNA form, the CDR3 reads TGTGCCAGCAGCCTCACTGATACAGGGGTCTCAGGTGAAGCTTTCTTT.

The rearrangement links TRBV30 to TRBJ2-3, with 7 bases that match TRBD2. Trimming removed 6 bases from V and 2 bases from J; junction bases left unmatched: 5. Looked up from germline, CDR1 is GTSNPN and CDR2 is SVGIG (reference sequence). The CDR3 has 13 residues. For the CDR3, the DNA is TGTGCCTGTGATGGGGACTACACAGATACGCAGTATTTT. Protein sequence: CACDGDYTDTQYF. The full variable domain, with the rest looked up from reference TRBV30 and TRBJ2-3, is SQTIHQWPATLVQPVGSPLSLECTVEGTSNPNLYWYRQAAGRGLQLLFYSVGIGQISSEVPQNLSASRPQDRQFILSSKKLLLSDSGFYLCACDGDYTDTQYFGPGTRLTVL.

The chain couples TRBV10-2 to TRBJ2-1; 7 nucleotides align to TRBD2. This CDR3 has 16 amino acids. Germline trimming cut 7 bases from V and 0 bases from J; bases unmatched to any gene: 9. Germline-derived CDR1 and CDR2 are WSHSY and SAAADI. CDR3 bases: TGCGCCAGCACCCGATTGGGGGGGAGCTCCTACAATGAGCAGTTCTTC. Amino acids: CASTRLGGSSYNEQFF.

This clone was seen a few times. The gene calls are TRBV15 and TRBJ2-1, with a weak D call TRBD2 (6 bases). CDR1 is LNHNV, CDR2 YYDKDF, per germline (reference sequence). The ends were cut back, 0 bases at V and 6 bases at J, with 15 bases in the middle. The CDR3 length is 16 residues. The chain's CDR3 is CATSRDPGGSGNEQFF. CDR3 nucleotides: TGTGCCACCAGCAGAGATCCCGGGGGTTCGGGCAATGAGCAGTTCTTC.

The chain links TRBV11-1 to TRBJ2-7, with a weak D call TRBD1 (5 bases). Germline CDR1 is SGHAT and CDR2 is FQDESV (reference sequence). Trimming removed 5 bases from V and 2 bases from J, with 13 bases in between. CDR3 size: 14 residues. CDR3 loop: CASSPETGAYEQYF. CDR3 DNA sequence: TGTGCCAGCAGCCCGGAAACAGGAGCCTACGAGCAGTACTTC.

V gene TRBV27 combines with J gene TRBJ2-7, with 7 positions matching TRBD1. This CDR3 has 13 residues. J was trimmed by 3 bases and V by 5 bases; bases with no gene match: 4. CDR1 is MNHEY, CDR2 SMNVEV, per germline (reference sequence). CDR3 sequence reads: CASSPWTGYEQYF. The CDR3 bases are TGTGCCAGCAGTCCTTGGACAGGCTACGAGCAGTACTTC.

The rearrangement links TRBV9 to TRBJ2-1; the D gene is possibly TRBD1 (5 bases). The length of the CDR3 is 15 residues. The V gene lost 0 bases and the J gene lost 7 bases, with 14 bases spanning the gap. Germline V gene sequence: CDR1 SGDLS, CDR2 YYNGEE. CDR3 DNA: TGTGCCAGCAGCGTAGAGGGGATTAACTGGAATGAGCAGTTCTTC. Protein product: CASSVEGINWNEQFF.

The chain links TRBV29-1 to TRBJ2-2, with 9 bases fitting TRBD2. CDR1 is SQVTM and CDR2 is ANQGSEA in the germline V gene. There are 21 residues in the CDR3. The J segment lost 0 bases and the V segment lost 3 bases, leaving 20 bases of the junction unmatched. The CDR3 protein is CSVEIRGLAILGSTNTGELFF. The CDR3 nucleotides read TGCAGCGTTGAGATAAGGGGACTAGCCATTTTGGGAAGTACGAACACCGGGGAGCTGTTTTTT.

This clone was observed once. A junction boundary mismatches the germline segment, possibly from a read error. This chain links TRBV7-7 with TRBJ2-7; 10 positions agree with TRBD2. CDR3 length: 13 residues. The V gene's germline CDR1 is SSHAT and CDR2 FNYEAQ (reference sequence). The chain's CDR3 is CASSSSGRDEQYF. The DNA of the CDR3 is TGTGCTAGCAGCTCTAGCGGGAGAGACGAGCAGTACTTC.

This clone was recorded once. J is TRBJ2-7 and V is TRBV27; 8 bases fit TRBD2. CDR3 length equals 15 residues. Germline trimming cut 5 bases from V and 3 bases from J; bases unmatched to any gene: 9. Germline lookup yields CDR1 MNHEY and CDR2 SMNVEV (reference sequence). CDR3 bases: TGTGCCAGCAGTCTAGGTGGTAGCGGGATCTACGAGCAGTACTTC. Its protein is CASSLGGSGIYEQYF.

This clone was detected once. The V gene is TRBV30, the J gene TRBJ1-6; D might be TRBD1 (6 bases). The CDR3 sequence is 14 residues long. Germline assignment: CDR1 GTSNPN and CDR2 SVGIG (reference sequence). V was clipped by 0 bases and J by 9 bases, with 12 bases between them. CDR3 sequence: CAWSVIRGGSPLHF. The CDR3 DNA follows: TGTGCCTGGAGTGTAATTAGAGGGGGTTCACCCCTCCACTTT.

V usage is TRBV5-1 and J usage is TRBJ2-3, with 7 bases lining up with TRBD1. Germline V lookup: CDR1 SGHRS, CDR2 YFSETQ. CDR3 length: 15 amino acids. The V segment lost 3 bases and the J segment 0 bases; nucleotides outside the gene matches: 4. The CDR3 bases are TGCGCCAGCAGCTCTGGGACAGCTAGCACAGATACGCAGTATTTT. Protein sequence: CASSSGTASTDTQYF.

This clone was observed once. The rearrangement uses TRBV6-1 and TRBJ2-3; 7 bases line up with TRBD2. The V gene's germline CDR1 is MNHNS and CDR2 SASEGT. The CDR3 totals 18 residues. V was pared by 2 bases and J by 2 bases, with 13 bases of the junction left unmatched. CDR3 bases: TGTGCCAGCAGTGAATGGTCTGGTGTAGCGGGCTACACAGATACGCAGTATTTT. Its protein product is CASSEWSGVAGYTDTQYF.

The chain has TRBV6-6 and TRBJ2-3; 11 positions agree with TRBD2. This CDR3 contains 16 residues. Germline loops: CDR1 MNHNY, CDR2 SVGAGI (reference sequence). Germline trimming cut 5 bases from V and 0 bases from J; bases unmatched to any gene: 4. CDR3 DNA sequence: TGTGCCAGCAGTGGGGGACTAGCGGTTAGCACAGATACGCAGTATTTT. It is translated as CASSGGLAVSTDTQYF.

This clone was picked up one time. The chain uses TRBV2 and TRBJ2-3, with 9 bases lining up with TRBD2. This CDR3 comprises 17 residues. Losses at the gene ends were 5 bases for V and 0 bases for J; bases not matched to a gene: 9. Germline lookup yields CDR1 SNHLY and CDR2 FYNNEI. The CDR3: CASSKRLAGLSTDTQYF. The CDR3 DNA sequence: TGTGCCAGCAGTAAGCGGCTAGCGGGACTTAGCACAGATACGCAGTATTTT.

This clone was picked up a small number of times. The V gene is TRBV7-3, the J gene TRBJ2-4, with D possibly being TRBD2 (6 bases). Germline V gene sequence: CDR1 SGHTA, CDR2 FQGTGA. V was clipped by 2 bases and J by 6 bases, with 14 bases between them. The CDR3 spans 15 residues. The CDR3 protein is CASSLGVGRGNIQYF. The CDR3 DNA reads as TGTGCCAGCAGCTTAGGGGTTGGGCGGGGAAACATTCAGTACTTC.

This clone was counted a single time. This sequence joins TRBV15 and TRBJ2-5; TRBD1 is a possible D gene (5 bases). The CDR3 contains 12 residues. V lost 4 bases, J lost 5 bases, and 8 bases lay in between. The germline V gene has CDR1 LNHNV and CDR2 YYDKDF (reference sequence). The CDR3 DNA is TGTGCCACCAGCACAGGGCAGGAGACCCAGTACTTC. Amino acid sequence: CATSTGQETQYF.

This chain uses TRBV6-5 with TRBJ2-5, with 7 bases identical to TRBD2. The J call may be faulty, since TRBJ2-7 better matches the DNA end. From germline, CDR1 is MNHEY and CDR2 SVGAGI. This CDR3 has 13 residues. The CDR3 sequence: CASNRGGAYEQYF. The CDR3 DNA reads TGTGCCAGCAACCGGGGAGGGGCCTACGAGCAGTACTTC.

The chain uses TRBV9 and TRBJ1-4, with 8 bases fitting TRBD1. CDR1 SGDLS and CDR2 YYNGEE come from the germline V gene. The CDR3 contains 15 residues. The trim removed 6 bases at V and 7 bases at J, leaving 11 bases unmatched. This chain's CDR3 is CASTRSGTGGEKLFF. Written as DNA, the CDR3 is TGTGCCAGCACCCGCAGTGGGACAGGCGGTGAAAAACTGTTTTTT.

The J gene is TRBJ2-7, the V gene TRBV10-3; 11 bases map to TRBD2. The CDR3 length is 14 residues. The V gene's germline CDR1 is ENHRY and CDR2 SYGVKD. After removal of 4 bases from V and 5 bases from J, the junction contained 4 bases not matched to a gene. The CDR3 protein is CAISVAGGLNEQYF. The CDR3 DNA reads as TGTGCCATCAGTGTAGCGGGAGGGTTGAACGAGCAGTACTTC.

This chain joins TRBV2 and TRBJ2-1; TRBD2 matches at 11 bases. This CDR3 spans 15 amino acids. The ends lost 6 bases at V and 4 bases at J; junction bases unmatched: 5. Germline V gene data show CDR1 as SNHLY and CDR2 as FYNNEI. CDR3 nucleotides: TGTGCCAGCAGGCCAACTAGCGGGGGTTACAATGAGCAGTTCTTC. This codes for CASRPTSGGYNEQFF.

This rearrangement joins TRBV27 to TRBJ1-2; D gene unclear. There are 13 residues in the CDR3. In germline, CDR1 is MNHEY, CDR2 SMNVEV (reference sequence). V lost 2 bases and J 7 bases, leaving 11 bases between the germline ends. DNA of the CDR3: TGTGCCAGCAGTTTAGACAACGTGGGTGGCTACACCTTC. Translation gives CASSLDNVGGYTF.

The chain uses TRBV18 and TRBJ1-1; D is ambiguous. V gave up 3 bases and J gave up 1 base, with 18 bases separating them. Per the germline V gene, CDR1 is KGHSH and CDR2 is LQKENI. The CDR3 sequence is 17 residues long. CDR3 amino acids: CASSPPRTSQTNTEAFF. CDR3 in DNA: TGTGCCAGCTCACCCCCACGGACTAGTCAAACGAACACTGAAGCTTTCTTT.

This chain connects TRBV11-3 to TRBJ2-7, with 11 bases fitting TRBD2. V lost 3 bases and J lost 0; bases outside the gene matches: 13. The CDR3 totals 19 residues. The germline CDR1 and CDR2 sequences are SGHNT and YENEEA. The CDR3 region has the DNA TGTGCCAGCAGCTTCGGGACAGGGAGGACTAGCGGGTACTCCTACGAGCAGTACTTC. Translating gives CASSFGTGRTSGYSYEQYF.

This chain connects TRBV7-8 to TRBJ1-4; 8 nucleotides align to TRBD1. This CDR3 contains 15 residues. Trimming removed 4 bases from V and 5 bases from J; junction bases left unmatched: 6. Germline CDR1 reads SGHVS; CDR2 reads FQNEAQ. CDR3 sequence (DNA): TGTGCCAGCAGCTCTCGGACAGGGCCGAATGAAAAACTGTTTTTT. The encoded protein is CASSSRTGPNEKLFF.